This T cell receptor beta chain was captured in a study of T cell repertoires in cytomegalovirus infection. The overall study: Recently identified HLA-C-restricted and well-studied HLA-B-restricted CMV epitopes were used. Both a matching HLA type and CMV infection were indicated by public TCR beta signatures.

As to this clonotype: Antigen specificity is unknown.

TCRdb re-called the reads through MiXCR, storing one row per CDR3 protein. The table lists 700,000 to 950,000 distinct CDR3 sequences, 30% to 35% of them singletons. Germline assignment: CDR1 SGHTA and CDR2 FQGNSA. V gave up 6 bases and J gave up 5 bases; unmatched junction bases: 9. The CDR3 spans 14 residues. The chain is built from TRBV7-2 and TRBJ1-2; 7 bases map to TRBD1. The sequences come from cultured CD8+ T cells from PBMCs, collected from culture after CMV antigen stimulation. The source is a human donor in good health (CMV status not recorded). Some clones in this sample may be carry-over from other donors' samples. Written as DNA, the CDR3 is TGTGCCAGCAGACCACGGACAGGCCTATATGGCTACACCTTC. Encoded protein: CASRPRTGLYGYTF.